The entry below describes one T cell receptor beta chain. As yet, its antigen is unknown. Time point indicated: after dendritic cell vaccination, including at tumor progression/relapse. This record belongs to a study of glioma-infiltrating T cells after dendritic cell vaccination. Study results and limitations: Patients with more pretreatment TILs had longer time to progression and survival.

This CDR3 has 17 amino acids. Germline V gives CDR1 SGHNT, CDR2 YENEEA. Deletions cut 3 bases from V and 2 bases from J, with 20 bases between. The primer mix had 60 V beta and 13 J beta primers. Assay: immunoSEQ multiplex PCR; the TCRdb copy retains only in-frame clones and omits some. The profile covers 50,000 to 70,000 clones, with roughly 83% appearing a single time and approximately 14% taken by the ten largest. This material consisted of blood, taken after dendritic cell vaccination. The gene calls are TRBV11-3 and TRBJ2-7; the D gene is possibly TRBD2 (5 bases). The TCR sequence derives from a human donor with glioblastoma. The CDR3 reads CASSFREVTISPYEQYF. DNA for the CDR3: TGTGCCAGCAGCTTCCGGGAAGTCACCATCAGTCCCTACGAGCAGTACTTC. Filled out from reference TRBV11-3 and TRBJ2-7, the complete variable domain reads EAGVVQSPRYKIIEKKQPVAFWCNPISGHNTLYWYLQNLGQGPELLIRYENEEAVDDSQLPKDRFSAERLKGVDSTLKIQPAELGDSAVYLCASSFREVTISPYEQYFGPGTRLTVT.